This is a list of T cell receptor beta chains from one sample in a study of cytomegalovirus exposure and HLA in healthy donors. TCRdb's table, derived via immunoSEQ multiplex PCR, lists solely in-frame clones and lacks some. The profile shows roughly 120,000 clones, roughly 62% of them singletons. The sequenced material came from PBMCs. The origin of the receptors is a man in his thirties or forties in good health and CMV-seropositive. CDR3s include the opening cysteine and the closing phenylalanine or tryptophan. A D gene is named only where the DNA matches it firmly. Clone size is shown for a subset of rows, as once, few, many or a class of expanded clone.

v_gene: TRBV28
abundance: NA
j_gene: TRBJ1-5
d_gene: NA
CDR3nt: TGTGCCAGCAGTTTTTCCCCCGCTGGGGGGACTGGTAATCAGCCCCAGCATTTT
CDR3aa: CASSFSPAGGTGNQPQHF

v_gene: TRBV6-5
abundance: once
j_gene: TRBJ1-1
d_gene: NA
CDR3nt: TGTGCCAGCAATCAGGGGAACACTGAAGCTTTCTTT
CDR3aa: CASNQGNTEAFF

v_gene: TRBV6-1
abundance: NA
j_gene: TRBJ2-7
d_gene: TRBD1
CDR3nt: TGTGCCAGCAGTGAACCGACAGGGGGGTACGAGCAGTACTTC
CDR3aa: CASSEPTGGYEQYF

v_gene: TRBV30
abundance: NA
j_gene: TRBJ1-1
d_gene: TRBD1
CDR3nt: TGTGCCTGGCACTACAGGGGGCATTCGGGTAACACTGAAGCTTTCTTT
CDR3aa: CAWHYRGHSGNTEAFF

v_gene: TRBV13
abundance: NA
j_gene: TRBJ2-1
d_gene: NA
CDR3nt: TGTGCCAGCTCCAGTACAATTATGGACAATGAGCAGTTCTTC
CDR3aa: CASSSTIMDNEQFF

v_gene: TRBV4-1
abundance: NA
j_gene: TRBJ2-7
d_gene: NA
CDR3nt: TGCGCCAGCAGCCAAGGGTATAGCTCTTCCTACGAGCAGTACTTC
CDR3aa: CASSQGYSSSYEQYF

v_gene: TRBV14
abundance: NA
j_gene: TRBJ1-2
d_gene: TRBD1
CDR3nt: TGTGCCAGCAGCCAGGGACGGACAGGGGCGATCTATGGCTACACCTTC
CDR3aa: CASSQGRTGAIYGYTF

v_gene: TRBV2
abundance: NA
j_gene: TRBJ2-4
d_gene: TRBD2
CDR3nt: TGTGCCAGCAGTGGGGGATCTTCGGCGGGAGGTAGGGGAAACATTCAGTACTTC
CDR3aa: CASSGGSSAGGRGNIQYF

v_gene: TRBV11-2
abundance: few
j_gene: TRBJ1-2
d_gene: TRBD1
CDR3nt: TGTGCCAGCAGCCAGGGACAGATCTATGGCTACACCTTC
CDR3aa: CASSQGQIYGYTF

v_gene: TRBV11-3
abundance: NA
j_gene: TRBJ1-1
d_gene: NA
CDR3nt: TGTGCCAGCAGCTTGGGGGGAAACACTGAAGCTTTCTTT
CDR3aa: CASSLGGNTEAFF